Sequencing of this T cell receptor beta chain was carried out in a study of technical replicates of blood from four donors. Data came from immunoSEQ multiplex PCR; TCRdb stores just in-frame clones and leaves some out. The sample yields some 74,000 clones, over 95% seen once. There are 16 residues in the CDR3. V shed 8 bases and J shed 0 bases, with 14 bases lying between them. CDR1 and CDR2 from the germline V gene are MNHEY and SMNVEV (reference sequence). Sequenced sample: T cells isolated from PBMCs. This receptor was identified in a human donor in good health. V is TRBV27 and J is TRBJ1-6; D is undetermined. Here the CDR3 reads CASGASRSSYNSPLHF. The CDR3 nucleotides are TGTGCCAGCGGCGCTTCTAGGAGCTCCTATAATTCACCCCTCCACTTT.